Sequencing of this TCR beta chain was carried out in a study of yellow fever vaccine responses in identical twins. Study results and caveats: Reported findings indicate that twins' vaccine T cell responses seemed partially convergent, partially personalized.

TCRdb re-called the RT-PCR reads with MiXCR, one entry per CDR3 protein. Of about 23,000 distinct CDR3 sequences in the sample, around four fifths are singletons; the top ten hold about 5%. This CDR3 is 15 amino acids long. The germline V and J ends were trimmed by 3 bases and 1 base, with 11 bases remaining between them. This clonotype has only a few counts. As yet, its antigen is unknown. This TCR came from a woman between 18 and 29 years old who received the yellow fever vaccine. This specimen was T cells from blood (PBMCs), unsorted or a sorted subset (not recorded which), taken before or after yellow fever vaccination (not recorded which). The chain joins TRBV23-1 to TRBJ2-3; D is uncertain. TRBV23-1 is an open reading frame whose function is uncertain. The CDR3 DNA reads as TGCGCCAGCAGTCACTCGGTTGACGGCACAGATACGCAGTATTTT. Translating gives CASSHSVDGTDTQYF.